This T cell receptor beta chain appears in the sequencing data of a study of metastatic and nonmetastatic thyroid tumors. Across the study: Across peripheral blood and tumor or nodule tissue samples taken from malignant and benign thyroid patients, the repertoires were compared with one another.

In the study's own analysis: The study built a papillary thyroid cancer distant-metastasis classifier from CDR3 differences across clinicopathological groups. TCRdb reprocessed the PCR reads using MiXCR. Here the V and J calls rest on TCRdb's processing, not on the authors' analysis. The sample yields approximately 35,000 clones, about a fifth seen once. CDR3 size: 14 residues. The V gene's germline CDR1 is DFQATT and CDR2 SNEGSKA (reference sequence). The trim removed 0 bases at V and 7 bases at J, leaving 8 bases unmatched. This clone was counted at least ten times. Treatment of any kind had been given to no patient before thyroid surgery.

Sequenced material: tumor tissue. This clonotype was obtained from a male donor with papillary thyroid cancer or a benign thyroid nodule (not recorded which). Some clones in this sample may be carry-over from other donors' samples. The chain is built from TRBV20-1 and TRBJ2-5, with 7 bases fitting TRBD2. The CDR3 reads CSAREEAGVRTQYF. DNA of the CDR3: TGCAGTGCTAGAGAGGAGGCGGGAGTGCGGACCCAGTACTTC.